Sequencing of this T cell receptor (beta chain) was carried out in a study of T cells in women clearing cervical HPV infection. Across the whole study: Controls were women whose single incident HPV16 infection cleared within 12 months without precancer or cancer. Blood came at first lesion visit for cases, post-clearance for controls. Study results and caveats: CIN3+ cases had significantly higher TCR repertoire richness than controls, but evenness did not differ. Effector/memory and HPV-specific T cells were not isolated, and association timing is unknown.

Profiling relied on immunoSEQ multiplex PCR, and the TCRdb table lists in-frame clones only, not all of them. This sample's table has some 15,000 clones. CDR1 and CDR2 (germline): LNHDA, SQIVND (reference sequence). The CDR3 loop spans 14 amino acids. The ends were cut back, 6 bases at V and 1 base at J, with 12 bases in the middle. As regards this clone: Antigen: not known. The read terminates 3 residues ahead of where the CDR3 ends, so the germline J gene completes it.

The receptor's source is a woman aged 18 to 75 with a cervical HPV16 infection that either progressed to CIN3+ or cleared (not recorded which). The chain combines TRBV19 with TRBJ2-5, with D possibly TRBD1 on 6 matching bases. The sample consisted of blood buffy coat. CDR3 bases read: TGTGCCAGTAGGAGCTACAGGGTCCAAGAGACC. Translated, it gives CASRSYRVQET. The whole CDR3 region reads CASRSYRVQETQYF.